This T cell receptor (beta chain) appears in the sequencing data of a study of long-term antiretroviral therapy in people with HIV. The CDR3 has 14 amino acids. General observations from the study: Data on ART adherence, viral resistance or therapy changes were unavailable. Transplant-donor-level diversity was not reached after ART, though diversity increased.

This was the immunoSEQ v3.0 assay at survey level. Assay: immunoSEQ multiplex PCR; the TCRdb copy retains only in-frame clones and omits some. Among 32,000 or so clones, over 80% were seen once, and the ten largest hold about 8.3%. As concerns this clone: The antigen is undetermined.

The rearrangement uses TRBV21-1 and TRBJ2-7; TRBD2 was called by the table and not checked on the DNA. TRBV21-1 is classified as a pseudogene. The material was unsorted PBMCs, obtained 3.2 years before starting antiretroviral therapy. The TCR sequence derives from a man between 50 and 59 years old with HIV. The CDR3 sequence is CASSKGPSSYEQYF. As DNA, the CDR3 is TGTGCCAGCAGCAAAGGTCCGTCCTCCTACGAGCAGTACTTC.